This T cell receptor (beta chain) was identified in a study of blood T cell repertoires in COVID-19. CDR3 length: 14 amino acids. Germline V gene lookup returns CDR1 SGDLS and CDR2 YYNGEE. V was shortened by 4 bases and J by 7 bases, with 18 bases between the two germline ends. The table came from immunoSEQ multiplex PCR; TCRdb's copy has only in-frame clones and leaves some out. There are about 670,000 clones in the sample; about 90% occur only once, and approximately 0.3% lies in the top ten. This receptor was obtained from a woman in her late teens or twenties with acute or convalescent COVID-19. The chain recombines TRBV9 with TRBJ2-7, with D perhaps TRBD1 (5 bases). Sequenced sample: peripheral blood. The CDR3 bases are TGTGCCAGCAGCCCCCGACAGTGGGTTGGGGAGCAGTACTTC. It codes for CASSPRQWVGEQYF.